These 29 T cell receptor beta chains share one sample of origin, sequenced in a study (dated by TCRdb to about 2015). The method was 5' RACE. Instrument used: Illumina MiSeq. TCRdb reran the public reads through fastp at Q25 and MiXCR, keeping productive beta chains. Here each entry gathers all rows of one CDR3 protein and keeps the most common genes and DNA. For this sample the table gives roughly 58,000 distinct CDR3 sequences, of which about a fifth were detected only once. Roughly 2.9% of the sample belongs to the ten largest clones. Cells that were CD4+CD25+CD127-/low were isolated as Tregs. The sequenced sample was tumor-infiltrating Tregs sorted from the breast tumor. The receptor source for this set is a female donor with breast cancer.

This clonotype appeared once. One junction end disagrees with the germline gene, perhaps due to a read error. The DNA for the CDR3 is TGCGCCAGCAGCGATGGGACAGGGTTGGACACTGAAGCTTTCTTC. Translation: CASSDGTGLDTEAFF. The chain uses TRBV5-1 and TRBJ1-1, with 9 bases fitting TRBD1. CDR1 is SGHRS, CDR2 YFSETQ, per germline. The length of the CDR3 is 15 residues.

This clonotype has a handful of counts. Here the CDR3 DNA reads TGTGCCAGCAGCTTGGCTGGGGCCAACGTCCTGACTTTC. It is translated as CASSLAGANVLTF. This chain connects TRBV7-2 to TRBJ2-6, with unresolved D. Trimming took off 3 bases at V and 2 bases at J, with 2 bases between the two ends. Germline CDR1 SGHTA, CDR2 FQGNSA. The CDR3 spans 13 residues. The full variable domain, rest sourced from reference TRBV7-2 and TRBJ2-6, is GAGVSQSPSNKVTEKGKDVELRCDPISGHTALYWYRQSLGQGLEFLIYFQGNSAPDKSGLPSDRFSAERTGGSVSTLTIQRTQQEDSAVYLCASSLAGANVLTFGAGSRLTVL.

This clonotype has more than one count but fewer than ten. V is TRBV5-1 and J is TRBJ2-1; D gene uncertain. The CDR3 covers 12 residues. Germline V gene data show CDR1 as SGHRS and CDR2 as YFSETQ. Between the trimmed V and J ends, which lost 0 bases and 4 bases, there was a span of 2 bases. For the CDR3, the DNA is TGCGCCAGCAGCTTGGCATACAATGAGCAGTTCTTC. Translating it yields CASSLAYNEQFF.

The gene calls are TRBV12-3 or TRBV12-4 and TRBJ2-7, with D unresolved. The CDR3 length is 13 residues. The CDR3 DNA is TGTGTTAGCAGTTTAAGACCAACCTACGAGCAGTACTTC. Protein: CVSSLRPTYEQYF.

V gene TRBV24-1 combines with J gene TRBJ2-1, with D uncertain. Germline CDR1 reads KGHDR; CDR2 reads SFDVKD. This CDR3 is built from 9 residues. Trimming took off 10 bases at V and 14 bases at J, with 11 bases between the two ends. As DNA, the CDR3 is TGTGCCACTCGACATGGGGAGTTCTTC. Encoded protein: CATRHGEFF.

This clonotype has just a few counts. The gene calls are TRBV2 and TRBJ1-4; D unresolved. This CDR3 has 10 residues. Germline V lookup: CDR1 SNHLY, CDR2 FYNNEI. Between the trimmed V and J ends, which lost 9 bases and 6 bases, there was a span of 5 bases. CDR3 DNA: TGTGCCAGTGAGGATGAAAAACTGTTTTTT. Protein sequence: CASEDEKLFF.

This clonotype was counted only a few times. For the CDR3, the DNA is TGTGCCACCAGTGATTTGAACAGGGCTAACGGGGAGCTGTTTTTT. Residues: CATSDLNRANGELFF. This chain connects TRBV24-1 to TRBJ2-2; maybe TRBD1 (6 bases). This CDR3 is 15 amino acids long. Germline CDR1 and CDR2: KGHDR and SFDVKD. The V and J ends lost 0 bases and 7 bases respectively, with 11 bases between them.

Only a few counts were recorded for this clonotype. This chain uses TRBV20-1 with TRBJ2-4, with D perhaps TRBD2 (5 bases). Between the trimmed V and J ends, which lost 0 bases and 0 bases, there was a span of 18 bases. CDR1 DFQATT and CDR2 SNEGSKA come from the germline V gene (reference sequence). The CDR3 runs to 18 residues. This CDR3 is CSARDMGAVALAKNIQYF. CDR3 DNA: TGCAGTGCTAGAGACATGGGAGCGGTCGCGTTAGCCAAAAACATTCAGTACTTC.

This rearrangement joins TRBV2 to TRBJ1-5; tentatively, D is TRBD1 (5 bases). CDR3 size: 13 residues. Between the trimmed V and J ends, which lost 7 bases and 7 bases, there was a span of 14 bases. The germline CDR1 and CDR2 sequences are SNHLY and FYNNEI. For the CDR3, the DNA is TGTGCCAGCACGGAACAGGAGTACCAGCCCCAGCATTTT. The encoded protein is CASTEQEYQPQHF. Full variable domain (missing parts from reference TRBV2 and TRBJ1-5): EPEVTQTPSHQVTQMGQEVILRCVPISNHLYFYWYRQILGQKVEFLVSFYNNEISEKSEIFDDQFSVERPDGSNFTLKIRSTKLEDSAMYFCASTEQEYQPQHFGDGTRLSIL.

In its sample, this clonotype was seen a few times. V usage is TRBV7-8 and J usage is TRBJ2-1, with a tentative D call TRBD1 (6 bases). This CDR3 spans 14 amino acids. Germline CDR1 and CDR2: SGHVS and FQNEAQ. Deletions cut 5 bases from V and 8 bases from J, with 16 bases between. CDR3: CASSLITGNHEQFF. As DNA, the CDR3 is TGTGCCAGCAGCCTAATTACAGGGAACCATGAGCAGTTCTTC.

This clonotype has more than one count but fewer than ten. CDR3 region: CASSLRGMNTEAFF. As DNA, the CDR3 is TGCGCCAGCAGCTTGCGGGGGATGAACACTGAAGCTTTCTTT. The V call is TRBV5-1, the J call TRBJ1-1; weak D call: TRBD1 (5 bases). CDR1 and CDR2 from the germline V gene are SGHRS and YFSETQ. The CDR3 is made up of 14 amino acids. Trimming pared 1 base from V and 0 bases from J, leaving 7 bases between.

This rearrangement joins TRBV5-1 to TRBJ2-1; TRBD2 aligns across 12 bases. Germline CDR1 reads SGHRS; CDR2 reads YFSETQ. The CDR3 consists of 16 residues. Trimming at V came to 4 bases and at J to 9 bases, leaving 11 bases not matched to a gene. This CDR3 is CASSTLAGGRKSEQFF. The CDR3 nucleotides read TGCGCCAGCAGCACACTAGCGGGAGGTCGAAAGAGTGAGCAGTTCTTC.

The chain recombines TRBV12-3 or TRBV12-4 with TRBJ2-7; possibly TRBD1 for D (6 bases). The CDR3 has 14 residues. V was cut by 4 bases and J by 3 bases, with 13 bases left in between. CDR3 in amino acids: CASSSTGQGYEQYF. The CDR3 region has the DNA TGTGCCAGCAGTTCCACAGGGCAAGGCTACGAGCAGTACTTC.

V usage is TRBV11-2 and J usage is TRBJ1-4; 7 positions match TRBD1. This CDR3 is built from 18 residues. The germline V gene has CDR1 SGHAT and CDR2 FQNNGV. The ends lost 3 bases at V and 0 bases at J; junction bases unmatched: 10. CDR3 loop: CASSFTGVTTATNEKLFF. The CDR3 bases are TGTGCCAGCAGCTTTACAGGGGTTACCACTGCAACTAATGAAAAACTGTTTTTT. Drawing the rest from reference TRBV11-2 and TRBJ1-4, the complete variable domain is EAGVAQSPRYKIIEKRQSVAFWCNPISGHATLYWYQQILGQGPKLLIQFQNNGVVDDSQLPKDRFSAERLKGVDSTLKIQPAKLEDSAVYLCASSFTGVTTATNEKLFFGSGTQLSVL.

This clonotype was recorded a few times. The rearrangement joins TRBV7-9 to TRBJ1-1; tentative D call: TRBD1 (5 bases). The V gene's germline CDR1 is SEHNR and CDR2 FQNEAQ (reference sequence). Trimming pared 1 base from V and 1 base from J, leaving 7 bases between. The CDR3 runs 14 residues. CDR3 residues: CASSLGDGNTEAFF. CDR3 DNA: TGTGCCAGCAGCTTAGGGGACGGGAACACTGAAGCTTTCTTT.

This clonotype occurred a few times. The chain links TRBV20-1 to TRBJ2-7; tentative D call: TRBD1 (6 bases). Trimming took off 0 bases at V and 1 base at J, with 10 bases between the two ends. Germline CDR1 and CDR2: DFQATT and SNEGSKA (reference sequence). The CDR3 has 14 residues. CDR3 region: CSARDGQGSYEQYF. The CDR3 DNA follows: TGCAGTGCTAGAGATGGCCAGGGGTCCTACGAGCAGTACTTC.

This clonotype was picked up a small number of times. The CDR3 protein is CASTPGPINYGYTF. The DNA of the CDR3 is TGCGCCAGCACCCCCGGACCCATCAACTATGGCTACACCTTC. The chain is built from TRBV4-1 and TRBJ1-2; D gene uncertain. The CDR3 has 14 residues. Germline CDR1 reads MGHRA; CDR2 reads YSYEKL. Between the trimmed V and J ends, which lost 7 bases and 2 bases, there was a span of 14 bases.

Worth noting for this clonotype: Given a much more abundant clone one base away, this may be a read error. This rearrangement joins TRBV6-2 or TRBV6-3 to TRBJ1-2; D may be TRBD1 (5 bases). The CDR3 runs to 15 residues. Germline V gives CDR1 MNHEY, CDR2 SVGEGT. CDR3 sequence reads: CANSDPTQKGYGYTF. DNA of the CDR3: TGTGCCAACAGTGACCCGACACAAAAGGGGTATGGCTACACCTTC.

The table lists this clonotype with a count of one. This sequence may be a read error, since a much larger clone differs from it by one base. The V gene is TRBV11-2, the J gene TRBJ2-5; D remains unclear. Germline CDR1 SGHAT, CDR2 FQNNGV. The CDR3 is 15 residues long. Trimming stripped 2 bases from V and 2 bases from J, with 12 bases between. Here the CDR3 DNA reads TGTGCCAGCAGCTTAAATGTGGGCAAACAAGAGACCCAGTACTTC. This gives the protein CASSLNVGKQETQYF. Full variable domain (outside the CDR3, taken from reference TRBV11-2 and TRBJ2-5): EAGVAQSPRYKIIEKRQSVAFWCNPISGHATLYWYQQILGQGPKLLIQFQNNGVVDDSQLPKDRFSAERLKGVDSTLKIQPAKLEDSAVYLCASSLNVGKQETQYFGPGTRLLVL.

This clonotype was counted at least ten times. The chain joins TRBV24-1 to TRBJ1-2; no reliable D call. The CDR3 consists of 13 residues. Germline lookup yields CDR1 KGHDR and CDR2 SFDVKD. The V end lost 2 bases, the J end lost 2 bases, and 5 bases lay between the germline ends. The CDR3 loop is CATSDSNNYGYTF. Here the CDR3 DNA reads TGTGCCACCAGTGATTCCAACAACTATGGCTACACCTTC.

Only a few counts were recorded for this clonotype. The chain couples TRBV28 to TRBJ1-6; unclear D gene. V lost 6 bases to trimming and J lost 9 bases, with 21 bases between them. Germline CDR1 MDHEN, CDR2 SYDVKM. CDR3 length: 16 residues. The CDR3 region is CASSGTAPEGISPLHF. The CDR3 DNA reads TGTGCCAGCAGCGGCACAGCCCCGGAGGGAATTTCACCCCTCCACTTT.

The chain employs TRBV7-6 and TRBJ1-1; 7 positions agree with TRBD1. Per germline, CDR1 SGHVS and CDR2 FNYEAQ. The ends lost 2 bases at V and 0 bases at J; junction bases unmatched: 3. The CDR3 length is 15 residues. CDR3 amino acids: CASSLSGTVNTEAFF. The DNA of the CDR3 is TGTGCCAGCAGCTTATCTGGGACAGTGAACACTGAAGCTTTCTTT.

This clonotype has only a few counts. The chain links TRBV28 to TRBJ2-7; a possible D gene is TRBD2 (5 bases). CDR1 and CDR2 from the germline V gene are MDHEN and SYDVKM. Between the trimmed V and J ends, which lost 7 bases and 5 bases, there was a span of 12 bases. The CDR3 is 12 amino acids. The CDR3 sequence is CASTRVPHEQYF. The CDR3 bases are TGTGCCAGCACGAGGGTTCCCCACGAGCAGTACTTC.

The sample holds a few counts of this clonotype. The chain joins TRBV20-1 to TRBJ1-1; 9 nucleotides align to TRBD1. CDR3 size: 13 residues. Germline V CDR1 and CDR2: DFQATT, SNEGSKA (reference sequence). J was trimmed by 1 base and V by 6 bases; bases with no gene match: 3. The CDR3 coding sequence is TGCAGTGCGTTGGACAGGGGGAACACTGAAGCTTTCTTT. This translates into CSALDRGNTEAFF.

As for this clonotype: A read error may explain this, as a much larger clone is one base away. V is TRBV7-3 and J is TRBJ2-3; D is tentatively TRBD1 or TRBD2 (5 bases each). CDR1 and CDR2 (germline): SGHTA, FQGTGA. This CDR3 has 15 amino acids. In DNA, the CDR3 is TGTGCCAGCAGCCCCTCGGGGACCTTCACAGATACGCGGTATTTT. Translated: CASSPSGTFTDTRYF. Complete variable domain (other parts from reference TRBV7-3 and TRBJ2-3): GAGVSQTPSNKVTEKGKYVELRCDPISGHTALYWYRQSLGQGPEFLIYFQGTGAADDSGLPNDRFFAVRPEGSVSTLKIQRTERGDSAVYLCASSPSGTFTDTRYFGPGTRLTVL.

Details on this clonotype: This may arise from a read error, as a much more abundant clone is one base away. The CDR3 reads CASGLKGRLAGSGANVLTF. The CDR3 bases are TGTGCCAGCGGCTTAAAAGGGAGGCTAGCGGGCTCTGGGGCCAACGTCCTGACTTTC. J is TRBJ2-6 and V is TRBV7-3, with 8 positions matching TRBD2. CDR3 length: 19 residues. From germline, CDR1 is SGHTA and CDR2 FQGTGA.

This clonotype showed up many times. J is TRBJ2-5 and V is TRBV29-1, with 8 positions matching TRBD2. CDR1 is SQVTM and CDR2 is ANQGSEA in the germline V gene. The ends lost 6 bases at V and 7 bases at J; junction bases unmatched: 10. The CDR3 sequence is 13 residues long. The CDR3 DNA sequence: TGCAGCGTGGGTAGCGGGACGGATATGACCCAGTACTTC. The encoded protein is CSVGSGTDMTQYF.

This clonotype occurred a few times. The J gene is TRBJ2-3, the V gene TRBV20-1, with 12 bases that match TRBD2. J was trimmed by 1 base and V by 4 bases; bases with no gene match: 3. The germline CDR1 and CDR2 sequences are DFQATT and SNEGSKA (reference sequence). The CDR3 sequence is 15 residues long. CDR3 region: CSATRLAGGTDTQYF. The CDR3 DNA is TGCAGTGCTACCAGACTAGCGGGGGGCACAGATACGCAGTATTTT.

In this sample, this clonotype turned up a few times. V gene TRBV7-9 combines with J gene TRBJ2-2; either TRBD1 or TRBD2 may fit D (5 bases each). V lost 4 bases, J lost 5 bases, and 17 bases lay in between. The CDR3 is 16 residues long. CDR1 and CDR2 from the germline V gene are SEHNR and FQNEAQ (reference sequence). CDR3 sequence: CASSSSDSGGTGELFF. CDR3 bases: TGTGCCAGCAGCTCTTCCGACAGTGGAGGTACCGGGGAGCTGTTTTTT. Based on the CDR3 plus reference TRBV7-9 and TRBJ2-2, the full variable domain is DTGVSQNPRHKITKRGQNVTFRCDPISEHNRLYWYRQTLGQGPEFLTYFQNEAQLEKSRLLSDRFSAERPKGSFSTLEIQRTEQGDSAMYLCASSSSDSGGTGELFFGEGSRLTVL.